The 21 T cell receptor beta chains below come from one sample, sequenced in a study of blood T cell repertoires in COVID-19 (dated by TCRdb to 2018 to 2021). Library generation was performed with the immunoSEQ multiplex PCR assay. TCRdb carries this immuneACCESS record with in-frame sequences only. Its versions omit some clonotypes, under half of them owing to an unresolved V gene in the studies checked, with the rest unexplained. The sample contains tens of thousands of clones, 70% to 80% of them found a single time. More than 15% of the sample lies in the top ten. The sample consisted of peripheral blood. These receptors all stem from a man aged 70 or older with active or convalescent COVID-19.

The chain has TRBV19 and TRBJ2-3; 10 nucleotides match TRBD2. J gave up 5 bases and V 8 bases, and 13 bases lay outside the gene matches. This CDR3 comprises 16 residues. The germline CDR1 and CDR2 sequences are LNHDA and SQIVND (reference sequence). This chain's CDR3 is CASSTLAGALGDTQYF. In DNA, the CDR3 is TGTGCCAGTTCCACTCTAGCGGGGGCCCTAGGAGATACGCAGTATTTT.

A few counts support this clone. The chain couples TRBV10-1 to TRBJ2-2; a weak D match, TRBD1 (7 bases). V was trimmed by 3 bases and J by 6 bases, leaving 14 bases between them. There are 15 residues in the CDR3. Germline CDR1 is WNHNN and CDR2 is SYGVQD (reference sequence). CDR3 in amino acids: CASSEGRGVAGELFF. The CDR3 bases are TGCGCCAGCAGTGAAGGCAGGGGGGTCGCCGGGGAGCTGTTTTTT.

The genes are TRBV4-1 and TRBJ1-4; D is unresolved. Trimming took off 0 bases at V and 6 bases at J, with 14 bases between the two ends. CDR1 is MGHRA, CDR2 YSYEKL, per germline. This CDR3 has 16 amino acids. The DNA of the CDR3 is TGCGCCAGCAGCCAAGATAGCTTAGTGGGAGATGAAAAACTGTTTTTT. Residues: CASSQDSLVGDEKLFF.

This chain joins TRBV7-9 and TRBJ2-3; D uncertain. The CDR3 covers 16 residues. Trimming left V 1 base short and J 1 base short, with 12 bases between. Germline V gene data show CDR1 as SEHNR and CDR2 as FQNEAQ (reference sequence). The CDR3 nucleotides are TGTGCCAGCAGCTTAGGACCTAGAACCCGCACAGATACGCAGTATTTT. It specifies CASSLGPRTRTDTQYF.

The chain couples TRBV5-1 to TRBJ2-3; 8 nucleotides align to TRBD2. Germline values: CDR1 SGHRS, CDR2 YFSETQ. V lost 0 bases to trimming and J lost 6 bases; unmatched junction nucleotides: 6. This CDR3 region has 15 residues. The CDR3 protein is CASSLGSGGRDTQYF. CDR3 coding DNA: TGCGCCAGCAGCTTGGGAAGCGGGGGCAGGGATACGCAGTATTTT.

The chain is built from TRBV19 and TRBJ1-2, with D possibly TRBD1 on 5 matching bases. The germline V gene has CDR1 LNHDA and CDR2 SQIVND (reference sequence). CDR3 size: 13 residues. V shed 4 bases and J shed 2 bases, with 8 bases lying between them. DNA of the CDR3: TGTGCCAGTAGTAGCAGGGTGAACTATGGCTACACCTTC. Protein: CASSSRVNYGYTF. Filled out from reference TRBV19 and TRBJ1-2, the complete variable domain reads DGGITQSPKYLFRKEGQNVTLSCEQNLNHDAMYWYRQDPGQGLRLIYYSQIVNDFQKGDIAEGYSVSREKKESFPLTVTSAQKNPTAFYLCASSSRVNYGYTFGSGTRLTVV.

This clone was recorded once. The CDR3 region has the DNA TGTGCCAGTAGTTCCTTCCACCAAGAGACCCAGTACTTC. This translates into CASSSFHQETQYF. V is TRBV19 and J is TRBJ2-5; no definite D call. This CDR3 has 13 amino acids. The V and J ends lost 5 bases and 0 bases respectively, with 7 bases between them. CDR1 is LNHDA, CDR2 SQIVND, per germline (reference sequence).

V gene TRBV28 combines with J gene TRBJ2-7; the match to TRBD2 covers 13 bases. The CDR3 totals 15 residues. The J segment lost 2 bases and the V segment lost 6 bases, leaving 4 bases of the junction unmatched. Germline-derived CDR1 and CDR2 are MDHEN and SYDVKM. The CDR3 region has the DNA TGTGCCAGCAGGACACTAGCGGGGGGGACCTACGAGCAGTACTTC. Translation: CASRTLAGGTYEQYF.

The rearrangement links TRBV30 to TRBJ2-4; D may be TRBD1 (6 bases). The CDR3 has 15 residues. V was pared by 7 bases and J by 1 base, with 17 bases between. Per germline, CDR1 GTSNPN and CDR2 SVGIG (reference sequence). The CDR3 loop is CALSRQAQAKNIQYF. The DNA of the CDR3 is TGTGCCTTATCTCGACAGGCCCAGGCCAAAAACATTCAGTACTTC.

This chain joins TRBV27 and TRBJ1-2; a weak D match, TRBD1 (5 bases). V lost 5 bases, J lost 5 bases, and 21 bases lay in between. Per germline, CDR1 MNHEY and CDR2 SMNVEV (reference sequence). CDR3 length: 16 residues. CDR3 amino acids: CASSPLPGGGSYGYTF. CDR3 coding DNA: TGTGCCAGCAGTCCCCTCCCGGGGGGGGGTAGTTATGGCTACACCTTC.

The chain combines TRBV18 with TRBJ2-3; perhaps TRBD2 as D (5 bases). Trimming cost V 4 bases and J 2 bases, with 7 bases left between them. This CDR3 comprises 13 residues. Per germline, CDR1 KGHSH and CDR2 LQKENI. CDR3 region: CASSQGATDTQYF. CDR3 in DNA: TGTGCCAGCTCACAGGGAGCCACAGATACGCAGTATTTT.

The chain has TRBV28 and TRBJ1-6, with 11 bases aligning to TRBD1. V lost 5 bases to trimming and J lost 8 bases; unmatched junction nucleotides: 5. The CDR3 runs 15 residues. Germline loops: CDR1 MDHEN, CDR2 SYDVKM. CDR3 in amino acids: CASSRTDRGHSPLHF. DNA for the CDR3: TGTGCCAGCAGTCGAACGGACAGGGGGCATTCACCCCTCCACTTT.

This CDR3 is CASSSGTPKETQYF. The CDR3 nucleotides are TGCGCCAGTTCCTCCGGGACTCCCAAAGAGACCCAGTACTTC. The chain joins TRBV5-1 to TRBJ2-5; weak D call: TRBD2 (6 bases). The CDR3 totals 14 residues. Germline values: CDR1 SGHRS, CDR2 YFSETQ. The V end lost 8 bases, the J end lost 3 bases, and 17 bases lay between the germline ends.

The chain has TRBV6-5 and TRBJ2-7, with 7 bases fitting TRBD1. The CDR3 is 15 amino acids. Trimming removed 6 bases from V and 1 base from J; junction bases left unmatched: 9. Germline V gene data show CDR1 as MNHEY and CDR2 as SVGAGI. CDR3: CASSKTGFGSYEQYF. Here the CDR3 DNA reads TGTGCCAGCAGCAAGACAGGGTTCGGGTCCTACGAGCAGTACTTC.

This clone was found a few times. The V call is TRBV3-1 (or the pseudogene TRBV3-2), the J call TRBJ2-1, with D perhaps TRBD2 (5 bases). Germline CDR1 and CDR2: LGHDT and YNNKEL (reference sequence). This CDR3 is built from 13 residues. V lost 6 bases and J 8 bases, leaving 14 bases between the germline ends. CDR3 in amino acids: CASRLRGADEQFF. In DNA, the CDR3 is TGTGCCAGCAGGCTCCGCGGAGCGGATGAGCAGTTCTTC.

In nucleotides, the CDR3 is TGTGCCAGCATAACCGGAGATGCAACTAATGAAAAACTGTTTTTT. Translation: CASITGDATNEKLFF. The gene calls are TRBV6-5 and TRBJ1-4; D unresolved. There are 15 residues in the CDR3. The germline gives CDR1 MNHEY, CDR2 SVGAGI. With 7 bases removed from V and 0 bases from J, the gap between germline ends came to 12 bases.

The genes are TRBV15 and TRBJ2-3; 9 bases match TRBD2. Germline V gene sequence: CDR1 LNHNV, CDR2 YYDKDF (reference sequence). This CDR3 has 13 amino acids. After removal of 9 bases from V and 2 bases from J, the junction contained 3 bases not matched to a gene. This chain's CDR3 is CATRGGATDTQYF. CDR3 nucleotide sequence: TGTGCCACGCGGGGGGGTGCCACAGATACGCAGTATTTT.

This clone has only a few counts. V and J are TRBV6-5 and TRBJ1-6, with D perhaps TRBD1 (5 bases). Germline lookup yields CDR1 MNHEY and CDR2 SVGAGI. This CDR3 contains 16 residues. Trimming stripped 2 bases from V and 7 bases from J, with 15 bases between. CDR3 in amino acids: CASSYRSGGENSPLHF. DNA for the CDR3: TGTGCCAGCAGTTACAGGTCCGGAGGGGAGAATTCACCCCTCCACTTT.

CDR3 region: CASSQRGQHTGELFF. The CDR3 DNA sequence: TGTGCCAGCAGCCAGAGGGGACAGCACACCGGGGAGCTGTTTTTT. V is TRBV3-1 (or the pseudogene TRBV3-2) and J is TRBJ2-2; 7 bases fit TRBD1. Germline V gene data show CDR1 as LGHDT and CDR2 as YNNKEL (reference sequence). The trim removed 3 bases at V and 3 bases at J, leaving 4 bases unmatched. CDR3 length: 15 residues.

The CDR3 region is CASDPGTGDEQYF. In DNA, the CDR3 is TGTGCCAGTGATCCCGGGACAGGGGACGAGCAGTACTTC. This chain connects TRBV19 to TRBJ2-7; TRBD1 matches 10 bases. The germline V gene encodes CDR1 LNHDA and CDR2 SQIVND (reference sequence). This CDR3 region has 13 residues. Trimming at V came to 8 bases and at J to 5 bases, leaving 6 bases not matched to a gene.

The chain combines TRBV30 with TRBJ1-2; tentative D call: TRBD1 (6 bases). The germline gives CDR1 GTSNPN, CDR2 SVGIG (reference sequence). Trimming removed 5 bases from V and 5 bases from J, with 12 bases in between. There are 12 residues in the CDR3. This CDR3 is CAWGDRSYGYTF. CDR3 nucleotide sequence: TGTGCCTGGGGAGACAGGTCATATGGCTACACCTTC.